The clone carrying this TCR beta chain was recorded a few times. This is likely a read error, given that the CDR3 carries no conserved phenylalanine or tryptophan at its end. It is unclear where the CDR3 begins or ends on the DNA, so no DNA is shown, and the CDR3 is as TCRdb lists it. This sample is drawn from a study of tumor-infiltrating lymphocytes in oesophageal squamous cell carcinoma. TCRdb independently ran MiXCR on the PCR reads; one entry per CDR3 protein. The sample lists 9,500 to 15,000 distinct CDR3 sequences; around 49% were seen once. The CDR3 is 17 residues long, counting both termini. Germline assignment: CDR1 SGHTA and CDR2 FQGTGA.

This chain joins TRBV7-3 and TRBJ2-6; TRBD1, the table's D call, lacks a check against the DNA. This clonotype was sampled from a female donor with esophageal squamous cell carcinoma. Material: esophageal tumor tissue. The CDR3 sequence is CASSLNWGQGNEQYFGA.